This T cell receptor (beta chain) was observed in a study of blood T cells in healthy people across ages. Whole-study context: With template switching, about one barcoded beta molecule was captured per two T cells.

Individuals who donated were healthy Caucasians from Russia aged about 6 to 90. Study-level findings and limits: The donors' CMV status was not determined, possibly confounding changes in expanded clonotypes.

PCR was performed a second time for roughly 7 to 12 cycles using a sample-barcoded 5' primer and a J-beta primer mix. TCRdb independently ran MiXCR on the 5' RACE reads; one entry per CDR3 protein. The sample has 1.5 million to 2 million distinct CDR3 sequences, 28% seen once; the top ten hold 7.7%. The CDR3 is 15 amino acids. Trimming removed 3 bases at V and 2 bases at J, with 15 bases between. Germline V lookup: CDR1 DFQATT, CDR2 SNEGSKA (reference sequence). Regarding this clonotype: The antigen remains undetermined.

The chain joins TRBV20-1 to TRBJ2-3; maybe TRBD2 (5 bases). The TCR comes from a woman aged 25 to 39 in good health. Specimen: blood. The CDR3 coding sequence is TGCAGTGCTAGGAGGGAAGGAGGTTTCACAGATACGCAGTATTTT. It encodes CSARREGGFTDTQYF.